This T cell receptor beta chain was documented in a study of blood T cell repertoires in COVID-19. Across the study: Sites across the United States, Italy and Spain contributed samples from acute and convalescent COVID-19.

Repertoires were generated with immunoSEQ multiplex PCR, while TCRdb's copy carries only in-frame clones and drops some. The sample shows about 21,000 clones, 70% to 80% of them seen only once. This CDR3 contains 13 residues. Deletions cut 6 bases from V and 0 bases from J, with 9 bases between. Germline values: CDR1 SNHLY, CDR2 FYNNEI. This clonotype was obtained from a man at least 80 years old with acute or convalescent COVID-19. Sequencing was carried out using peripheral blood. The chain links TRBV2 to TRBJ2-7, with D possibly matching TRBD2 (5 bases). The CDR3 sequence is CASRDWRSYEQYF. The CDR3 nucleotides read TGTGCCAGCAGGGACTGGCGCTCCTACGAGCAGTACTTC.